These 15 T cell receptor beta chains were sequenced from one sample in a study of blood T cell repertoires in COVID-19. Sequencing used immunoSEQ multiplex PCR; TCRdb keeps in-frame clones, though not all of them. The repertoire consists of 120,000 or so clones, with over 75% occurring once and the leading ten covering roughly 30%. The material sequenced was peripheral blood. The receptors here all came from a woman of 80 years or more with acute or convalescent COVID-19.

This chain links TRBV5-1 with TRBJ1-1; D is possibly TRBD1 (5 bases). From germline, CDR1 is SGHRS and CDR2 YFSETQ. The CDR3 is made up of 13 amino acids. Trimming took off 0 bases at V and 4 bases at J, with 7 bases between the two ends. The CDR3 loop reads CASSLDGATEAFF. CDR3 sequence (DNA): TGCGCCAGCAGCTTGGATGGGGCCACTGAAGCTTTCTTT.

In DNA form, the CDR3 reads TGTGCCAGCTCCCGGGACAGGTTGAGCACTGAAGCTTTCTTT. Its protein is CASSRDRLSTEAFF. The chain links TRBV6-5 to TRBJ1-1; 8 positions agree with TRBD1. Unmatched junction bases numbered 9, after V lost 8 bases and J lost 4 bases. Germline V gene sequence: CDR1 MNHEY, CDR2 SVGAGI. This CDR3 contains 14 residues.

The chain combines TRBV3-1 (or the pseudogene TRBV3-2) with TRBJ2-2; 8 nucleotides align to TRBD2. V shed 5 bases, J shed 6 bases, and the junction held 5 bases outside the gene matches. Germline lookup yields CDR1 LGHDT and CDR2 YNNKEL (reference sequence). This CDR3 spans 14 amino acids. The CDR3 region has the DNA TGTGCCAGCAGCTACGGGACTAGTCCCGGGGAGCTGTTTTTT. This gives the protein CASSYGTSPGELFF.

This chain joins TRBV5-1 and TRBJ1-1, with TRBD1 as a possible D gene (6 bases). Germline lookup yields CDR1 SGHRS and CDR2 YFSETQ. The CDR3 contains 15 residues. V gave up 4 bases and J gave up 4 bases, with 17 bases separating them. CDR3 sequence (DNA): TGCGCCAGCAGCCCGGGGGCGGGGGCTTCCACTGAAGCTTTCTTT. Protein sequence: CASSPGAGASTEAFF. The full variable domain, rest sourced from reference TRBV5-1 and TRBJ1-1, is KAGVTQTPRYLIKTRGQQVTLSCSPISGHRSVSWYQQTPGQGLQFLFEYFSETQRNKGNFPGRFSGRQFSNSRSEMNVSTLELGDSALYLCASSPGAGASTEAFFGQGTRLTVV.

This chain joins TRBV7-9 and TRBJ2-7, with D unresolved. The V end lost 5 bases, the J end lost 4 bases, and 15 bases lay between the germline ends. The CDR3 totals 14 residues. Germline CDR1 SEHNR, CDR2 FQNEAQ (reference sequence). The CDR3 nucleotides are TGTGCCAGCAGCCTCCCCCTACGCCCTTACGAGCAGTACTTC. It codes for CASSLPLRPYEQYF.

This clone was seen only a few times. The J gene is TRBJ1-2, the V gene TRBV6-1; unclear D gene. CDR3 length: 14 residues. V was pared by 1 base and J by 6 bases, with 12 bases between. CDR1 and CDR2 from the germline V gene are MNHNS and SASEGT. CDR3 sequence: CASSEGAGTDGYTF. The DNA of the CDR3 is TGTGCCAGCAGTGAAGGGGCAGGTACGGATGGCTACACCTTC.

The rearrangement uses TRBV9 and TRBJ1-2; D ambiguous. Germline V gene sequence: CDR1 SGDLS, CDR2 YYNGEE. The CDR3 spans 13 residues. V gave up 0 bases and J gave up 5 bases, with 8 bases separating them. CDR3 sequence (DNA): TGTGCCAGCAGCGTAGGATCGGGGTATGGCTACACCTTC. This sequence encodes CASSVGSGYGYTF.

V is TRBV12-3 or TRBV12-4 and J is TRBJ2-1, with a possible D match to TRBD2 (6 bases). This CDR3 spans 12 amino acids. V gave up 6 bases and J gave up 10 bases, with 13 bases separating them. CDR3 in amino acids: CASSPLGGEQFF. As DNA, the CDR3 is TGTGCCAGCAGCCCGCTTGGGGGGGAGCAGTTCTTC.

This chain links TRBV5-1 with TRBJ1-3; no clear D gene. Per the germline V gene, CDR1 is SGHRS and CDR2 is YFSETQ. The CDR3 loop spans 17 amino acids. V was cut by 4 bases and J by 4 bases, with 21 bases left in between. In DNA, the CDR3 is TGCGCCAGCAGCCCCGGAGGTCGAAAGGTCGCCGGAAACACCATATATTTT. Its protein product is CASSPGGRKVAGNTIYF.

This clone appeared once. This chain joins TRBV2 and TRBJ2-5; D is ambiguous. This CDR3 has 14 amino acids. Germline V CDR1 and CDR2: SNHLY, FYNNEI. The V and J ends lost 3 bases and 0 bases respectively, with 8 bases between them. CDR3 in amino acids: CASSESSHQETQYF. The CDR3 nucleotides are TGTGCCAGCAGTGAGAGTAGTCACCAAGAGACCCAGTACTTC.

The V gene is TRBV4-1, the J gene TRBJ1-5; D gene ambiguous. Germline assignment: CDR1 MGHRA and CDR2 YSYEKL. The CDR3 loop spans 13 amino acids. V was pared by 4 bases and J by 5 bases, with 9 bases between. DNA of the CDR3: TGCGCCAGCAGCCTTGAACGGGATCAGCCCCAGCATTTT. The encoded protein is CASSLERDQPQHF.

In this sample, this clone turned up once. The J gene is TRBJ2-7, the V gene TRBV10-3; 7 bases align to TRBD2. Trimming removed 8 bases from V and 4 bases from J; junction bases left unmatched: 11. The CDR3 sequence is 14 residues long. Per germline, CDR1 ENHRY and CDR2 SYGVKD. The CDR3 DNA reads as TGTGCCATCGCGGGGGATATGCGACGGTACGAGCAGTACTTC. As protein: CAIAGDMRRYEQYF.

The rearrangement joins TRBV3-1 (or the pseudogene TRBV3-2) to TRBJ1-1; D gene unclear. With 3 bases removed from V and 2 bases from J, the gap between germline ends came to 7 bases. This CDR3 spans 13 amino acids. From germline, CDR1 is LGHDT and CDR2 YNNKEL (reference sequence). As DNA, the CDR3 is TGTGCCAGCAGCCAGAACTACAACACTGAAGCTTTCTTT. Translated: CASSQNYNTEAFF.

The V call is TRBV15, the J call TRBJ2-1, with 8 nucleotides matching TRBD1. Germline CDR1 LNHNV, CDR2 YYDKDF (reference sequence). V dropped 0 bases and J dropped 15; count of bases not matched to a gene: 10. The length of the CDR3 is 14 residues. CDR3 residues: CATSRDGQGPSSFF. The CDR3 nucleotides are TGTGCCACCAGCAGAGACGGACAGGGCCCTTCTTCGTTCTTC.

The chain has TRBV9 and TRBJ1-2, with TRBD1 identical over 11 bases. The germline V gene encodes CDR1 SGDLS and CDR2 YYNGEE. The CDR3 has 14 residues. J gave up 4 bases and V 6 bases, and 5 bases lay outside the gene matches. CDR3 bases: TGTGCCAGCACCCGGACAGGGGGCAGCTATGGCTACACCTTC. Translation: CASTRTGGSYGYTF.